This T cell receptor (beta chain) was obtained from a study of T-cell memory formation after mild COVID-19. Only a few counts were recorded for this clonotype. The CDR3 sequence is 15 residues long. Germline values: CDR1 SGHTA, CDR2 FQGNSA. Between the trimmed V and J ends, which lost 6 bases and 2 bases, there was a span of 13 bases. One entry per CDR3 protein results from TCRdb running MiXCR on the 5' RACE reads. The table records about 150,000 distinct CDR3 sequences, 30% to 35% of them present only once. This TCR was sampled from an adult woman who had mild COVID-19 (a few samples of this study predate the infection). Cell type and time point are not known. The specimen sequenced was PBMCs or a T cell subset sorted from them (not recorded which). The V and J genes are TRBV7-2 and TRBJ2-2; the D gene is possibly TRBD1 (6 bases). CDR3 sequence reads: CASRAQGLNTGELFF. DNA for the CDR3: TGTGCCAGCAGGGCGCAGGGGCTAAACACCGGGGAGCTGTTTTTT.